This TCR beta chain was identified during a study of CD8+ T cells in alopecia areata. This sample's treatment: oral pan-JAK inhibitor, 5-10 mg twice daily. Both CD4+ and CD8+ T cells were separated by sorting PBMCs. Sequencing relied on a cDNA template that was reverse transcribed from extracted RNA. Repertoires were generated with immunoSEQ multiplex PCR, while TCRdb's copy carries only in-frame clones and drops some. Of under 200,000 clones listed, about 71% are singletons. Points from the study as a whole: Many expanded lesional clones remained in scalp and blood on tofacitinib.

With respect to this clone: Its target is unknown.

Trimming cost V 2 bases and J 9 bases, with 8 bases left between them. Per the germline V gene, CDR1 is KGHSH and CDR2 is LQKENI. The CDR3 has 12 amino acids. The sequenced sample was CD4+ T cells sorted from blood, obtained at week 4, from a patient treated with tofacitinib. The TCR sequence derives from a human donor with alopecia areata. The chain links TRBV18 to TRBJ2-1; D is possibly TRBD2 (5 bases). This CDR3 reads CASSPSGGEQFF. The CDR3 DNA follows: TGTGCCAGCTCACCAAGCGGAGGTGAGCAGTTCTTC.